The sequence of this T cell receptor (beta chain) was determined in a study of T cells in Graves' hyperthyroidism and ophthalmopathy. From germline, CDR1 is SGHVS and CDR2 FNYEAQ. With V trimmed by 5 bases and J by 6 bases, 5 bases remained unmatched. This CDR3 has 13 residues. Patients aged 18 to 65 had newly diagnosed hyperthyroidism lasting under 2 months. Each 10 ml fresh peripheral blood draw supplied the PBMCs. What was amplified from RNA transcripts were TCR beta CDR3 regions. Initially, a first-round RT-PCR of the TCR CDR3 employed the HTBI primer set. TCRdb reanalysed the multiplex PCR reads using MiXCR and keeps one entry per CDR3 protein. Of some 800,000 distinct CDR3 sequences in the sample, roughly 40% were seen once. Remarks on this clonotype: The antigen is unknown.

Findings and limits, study-wide: Blood also contained most expanded thyroid clonotypes above 0.001.

The chain has TRBV7-6 and TRBJ2-5; 8 nucleotides match TRBD2. The receptor comes from a man aged 18 to 30 with Graves' hyperthyroidism. Sequencing used blood. Here the CDR3 reads CASSRIAGQTQYF. The CDR3 nucleotides read TGTGCCAGCAGCCGTATAGCGGGACAGACCCAGTACTTC.